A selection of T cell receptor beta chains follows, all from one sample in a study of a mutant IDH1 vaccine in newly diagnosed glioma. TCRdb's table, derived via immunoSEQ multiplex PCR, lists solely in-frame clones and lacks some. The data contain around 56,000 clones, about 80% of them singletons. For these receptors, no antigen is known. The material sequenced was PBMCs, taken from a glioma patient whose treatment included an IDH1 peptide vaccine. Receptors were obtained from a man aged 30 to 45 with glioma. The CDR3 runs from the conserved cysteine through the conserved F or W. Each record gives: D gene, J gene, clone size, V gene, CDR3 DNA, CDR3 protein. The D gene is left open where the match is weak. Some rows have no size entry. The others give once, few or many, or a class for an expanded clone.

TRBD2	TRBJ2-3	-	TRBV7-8	TGTGCCAGCAGCTCGACCACCGGGGCTAGCGGCAGCACAGATACGCAGTATTTT	CASSSTTGASGSTDTQYF
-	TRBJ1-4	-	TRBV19	TGTGCCAGTAGTAGAGACGTAGAAAAACTGTTTTTT	CASSRDVEKLFF
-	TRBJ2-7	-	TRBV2	TGTGCCAGCAGTGCGTTCCTTCTGGGGGAGCAGTACTTC	CASSAFLLGEQYF
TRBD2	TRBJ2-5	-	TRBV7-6	TGTGCCAGCAGCTTAAGGCTAGCGGGGATCCTCAGCCAGTACTTC	CASSLRLAGILSQYF
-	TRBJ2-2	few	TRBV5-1	TGCGCCAGCACCCCTCAACTCACCGGGGAGCTGTTTTTT	CASTPQLTGELFF
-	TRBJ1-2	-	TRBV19	TGTGCCAGTAGACAAGGAGGGGGGTTAAACTATGGCTACACCTTC	CASRQGGGLNYGYTF
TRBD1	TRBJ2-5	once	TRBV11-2	TGTGCCAGCAGCCAGGACAGGAGCTGGTTAGAGACCCAGTACTTC	CASSQDRSWLETQYF
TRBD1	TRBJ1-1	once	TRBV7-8	TGTGCCAGCAGCTCTCGACAGGGGAGGTCGACCGCTTTCTTT	CASSSRQGRSTAFF
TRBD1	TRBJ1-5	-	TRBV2	TGTGCCAGCAGGGGGGACAGGGAGGAATCAAATCAGCCCCAGCATTTT	CASRGDREESNQPQHF
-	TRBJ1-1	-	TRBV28	TGTGCCAGCAGTCCTCCCCTGAACACTGAAGCTTTCTTT	CASSPPLNTEAFF
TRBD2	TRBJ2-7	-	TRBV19	TGTGCCAGTAGTATAATGGGCGGGGGATTAGGTAACGAGCAGTACTTC	CASSIMGGGLGNEQYF
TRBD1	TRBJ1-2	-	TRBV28	TGTGCCAGCACCTTAGGAGGGGGCGCGAGAAGCTATGGCTACACCTTC	CASTLGGGARSYGYTF
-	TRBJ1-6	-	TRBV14	TGTGCCAGCAGCCAAGGACCGTCGGGAGGGGGAAGGTCACCCCTCCACTTT	CASSQGPSGGGRSPLHF
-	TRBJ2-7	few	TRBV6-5	TGTGCCAGCAGTTACTCCTTTTTAGGGGGCTACGAGCAGTACTTC	CASSYSFLGGYEQYF
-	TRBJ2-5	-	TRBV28	TGTGCCAGCAGTGTCGCCTCGCAGGGCCCAGATACCCAGTACTTC	CASSVASQGPDTQYF
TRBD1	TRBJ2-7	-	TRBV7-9	TGTGCCAGCAGCCGAACAGGGGGTAACTACGAGCAGTACTTC	CASSRTGGNYEQYF
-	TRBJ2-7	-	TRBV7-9	TGTGCCAGCAGCGTACTAGTTCACCACGAGCAGTACTTC	CASSVLVHHEQYF
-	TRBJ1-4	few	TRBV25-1	TGTGCCAGCGGTTACAATGAAAAACTGTTTTTT	CASGYNEKLFF
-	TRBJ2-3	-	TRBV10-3	TGTGCCACTCTCCTAGGGGCGGAATCTGGCACAGATACGCAGTATTTT	CATLLGAESGTDTQYF
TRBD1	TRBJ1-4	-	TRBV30	TGTGCCTGGAGTGTAGGACAGGGGGTAGGCCTGTTTTTT	CAWSVGQGVGLFF
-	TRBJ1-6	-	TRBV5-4	TGTGCCAGCAGCCGGGACACTTTCGGTTCACCCCTCCACTTT	CASSRDTFGSPLHF
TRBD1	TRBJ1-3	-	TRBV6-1	TGTGCCAGCAGTGAAACAGGGGGAGGCACCATATATTTT	CASSETGGGTIYF
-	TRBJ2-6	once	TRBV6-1	TGTGCCAGTTCGGGCCATGTGGCAGGGGCCAACGTCCTGACTTTC	CASSGHVAGANVLTF
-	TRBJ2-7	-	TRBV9	TGTGCCAGCAGCGTAGGTTTTCGACAGACTTTCCACGAGCAGTACTTC	CASSVGFRQTFHEQYF
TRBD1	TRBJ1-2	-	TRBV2	TGTGCCAGCATTATAGACAGGGGCGATGGCTACACCTTC	CASIIDRGDGYTF
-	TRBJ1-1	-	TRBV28	TGTGCCAGCAGTTTGGGGAGAACTGAAGCTTTCTTT	CASSLGRTEAFF
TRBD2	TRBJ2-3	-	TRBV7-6	TGTGCCAGCTCCGGGCCGGGTAGCGGGGACACAGATACGCAGTATTTT	CASSGPGSGDTDTQYF
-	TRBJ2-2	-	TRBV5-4	TGTGCCAGCAGCGAATCAGGGGTTGTCACCGGGGAGCTGTTTTTT	CASSESGVVTGELFF
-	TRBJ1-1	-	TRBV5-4	TGTGCCAGCAGCTTGAATGCGGTCACTGAAGCTTTCTTT	CASSLNAVTEAFF
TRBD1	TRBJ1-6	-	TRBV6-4	TGTGCCAGCAGTGAGGGACAGGGTAATTCACCCCTCCACTTT	CASSEGQGNSPLHF
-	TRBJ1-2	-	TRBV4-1	TGCGCCAGCAGCCAAGATAAATCCCGGCCGCAGAGGTCATATGGCTACACCTTC	CASSQDKSRPQRSYGYTF
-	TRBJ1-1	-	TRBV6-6	TGTGCCAGCACCACGGGGAACACTGAAGCTTTCTTT	CASTTGNTEAFF
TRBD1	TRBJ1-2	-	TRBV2	TGTGCCAGCAGGGGTCTGGGACAGGGGGTCTATGGCTACACCTTC	CASRGLGQGVYGYTF
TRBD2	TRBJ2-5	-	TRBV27	TGTGCCAGCAGGACAGCCTTGGGGGGGGGCCAAGAGACCCAGTACTTC	CASRTALGGGQETQYF
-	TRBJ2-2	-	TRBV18	TGTGCCAGCTCACCGACCGGGGAGCTGTTTTTT	CASSPTGELFF
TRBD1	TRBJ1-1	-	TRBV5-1	TGCGCCAGCAGCTTGGCTACAGGGGGCACTGAAGCTTTCTTT	CASSLATGGTEAFF
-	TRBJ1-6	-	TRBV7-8	TGTGCCAGCAGCTTAGTCTGGGGGAGCTCCTATAATTCACCCCTCCACTTT	CASSLVWGSSYNSPLHF
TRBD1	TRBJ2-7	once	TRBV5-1	TGCGCCAGCAGCTTGCCTCGGACAGGAAGAGACTACGAGCAGTACTTC	CASSLPRTGRDYEQYF
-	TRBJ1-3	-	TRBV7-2	TGTGCCAGCAGCTTAGTCTCAGGCTCTGGAAACACCATATATTTT	CASSLVSGSGNTIYF
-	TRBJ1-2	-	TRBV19	TGTGCCAGTAGTATGAGGACAGTTAACTATGGCTACACCTTC	CASSMRTVNYGYTF
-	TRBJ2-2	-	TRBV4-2	TGTGCCAGCAGCCAAACAGGAAACACCGGGGAGCTGTTTTTT	CASSQTGNTGELFF
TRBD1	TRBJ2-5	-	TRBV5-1	TGCGCCAGCAGCTTGGGGGACAGTGGGCAAGAGACCCAGTACTTC	CASSLGDSGQETQYF
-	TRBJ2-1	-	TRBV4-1	TGCGCCAGCAGCCGTCTGGGGCTATCTGATTACAATGAGCAGTTCTTC	CASSRLGLSDYNEQFF
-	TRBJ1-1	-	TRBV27	TGTGCCAGCAGTCCCTATCGGCGGCGGGGTGGAGACACTGAAGCTTTCTTT	CASSPYRRRGGDTEAFF
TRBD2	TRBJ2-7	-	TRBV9	TGTGCCAGCAGCGTAGCTGCGCTAGCGGGGGGCTACGAGCAGTACTTC	CASSVAALAGGYEQYF
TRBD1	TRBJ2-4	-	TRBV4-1	TGCGCCAGCAGCCAAGGTGCAGGGGGCCGGGACATTCAGTACTTC	CASSQGAGGRDIQYF
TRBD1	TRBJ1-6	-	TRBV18	TGTGCCAGCTCACCACCGCCAGGGGGTATTAATTCACCCCTCCACTTT	CASSPPPGGINSPLHF
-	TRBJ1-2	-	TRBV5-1	TGCGCCAGCAGCTTTCAGACAGAGTATGGCTACACCTTC	CASSFQTEYGYTF
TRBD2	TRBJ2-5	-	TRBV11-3	TGTGCCAGCAGCTTAGGCCTAGCGGGGGGGGAGACCCAGTACTTC	CASSLGLAGGETQYF
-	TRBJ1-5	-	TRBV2	TGTGCCAGCAGTGGGTTGGATGGATCCGGGACAAGCAATCAGCCCCAGCATTTT	CASSGLDGSGTSNQPQHF
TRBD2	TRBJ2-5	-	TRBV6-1	TGTGCCAGCAGTGAATGGGCTAGCGGGGGGTCTGAACGGGAGACCCAGTACTTC	CASSEWASGGSERETQYF
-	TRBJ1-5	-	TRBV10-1	TGCGCCAGCACTCCAAAGAGACAGGCACATCCTTGGCAGCCCCAGCATTTT	CASTPKRQAHPWQPQHF
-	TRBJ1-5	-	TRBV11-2	TGTGCCAGCAGCTTAGGAGGGGGAAGGCAGCCCCAGCATTTT	CASSLGGGRQPQHF
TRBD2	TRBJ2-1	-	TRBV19	TGTGCCAGTAGTCTAATAGCGGGGGGGCACTACAATGAGCAGTTCTTC	CASSLIAGGHYNEQFF